This paragraph reports one T cell receptor beta chain. These data come from a study of control samples from healthy donors and cancer patients. The repertoire was sequenced with immunoSEQ multiplex PCR; TCRdb's copy has only in-frame clones and lacks some. The table includes about 130,000 clones, around 92% detected once. The length of the CDR3 is 12 residues. Deletions cut 0 bases from V and 4 bases from J, with 3 bases between. Sample: blood. The clonotype comes from a woman aged 45-59 years in good health. V usage is TRBV12-3 or TRBV12-4 and J usage is TRBJ1-2; D is uncertain. CDR3 in DNA: TGTGCCAGCAGTTTAGCCACCTATGGCTACACCTTC. Amino acid sequence: CASSLATYGYTF.